This T cell receptor (beta chain) was documented in a study of T cell changes during pregnancy in multiple sclerosis. Only in-frame clones appear in the TCRdb table, and some are missing; sequencing was by immunoSEQ multiplex PCR. The table has about 51,000 clones, approximately 94% seen once. The CDR3 sequence is 13 residues long. The V end was cut by 3 bases, the J end by 1 base, with 8 bases between. Germline V gives CDR1 SGDLS, CDR2 YYNGEE. The rearrangement links TRBV9 to TRBJ2-7; tentatively, D is TRBD2 (5 bases). The sequences come from CD4+ T cells from peripheral blood mononuclear cells, collected in the second trimester of pregnancy. The TCR originated in a female donor with multiple sclerosis, enrolled in a pregnancy study. CDR3 DNA: TGTGCCAGCAGCGCAGGACTGTCCTACGAGCAGTACTTC. This translates into CASSAGLSYEQYF.